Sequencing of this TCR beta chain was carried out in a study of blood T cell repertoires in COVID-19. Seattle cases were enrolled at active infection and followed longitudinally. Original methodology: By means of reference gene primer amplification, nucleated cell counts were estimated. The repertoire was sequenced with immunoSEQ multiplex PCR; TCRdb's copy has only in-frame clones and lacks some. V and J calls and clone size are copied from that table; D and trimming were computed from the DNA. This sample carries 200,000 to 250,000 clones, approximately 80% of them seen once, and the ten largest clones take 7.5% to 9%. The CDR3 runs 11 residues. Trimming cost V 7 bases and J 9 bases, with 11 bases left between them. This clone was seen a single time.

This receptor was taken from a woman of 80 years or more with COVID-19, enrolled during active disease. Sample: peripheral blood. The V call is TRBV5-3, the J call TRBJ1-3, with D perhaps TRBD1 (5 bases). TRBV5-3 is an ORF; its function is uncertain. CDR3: CARAGGSTIYF. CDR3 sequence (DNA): TGTGCCAGAGCGGGGGGATCCACCATATATTTT.